The present entry profiles one T cell receptor (beta chain) with its context. The antigen this receptor binds is unknown. It has no much larger one-base neighbor in the sample; base qualities were not kept. The cohort was made up of approximately 670 healthy bone marrow donors. All cohort members were sampled while nominally healthy, although unrecorded immune exposures were likely present. The donor tested CMV seropositive, placing the donor among the 250 to 350 seropositive members of the cohort. A peripheral blood sample was provided by each donor, and peripheral blood mononuclear cells were used for TCR beta sequencing. Genomic DNA was extracted from the blood cell samples with the Qiagen DNeasy Blood Extraction Kit. From V the trimming removes 3 bases and from J it removes 0 bases, while the gene matches leave 2 bases of the junction unaccounted for. Inclusive of the bounding cysteine and phenylalanine, the CDR3 is 15 residues long. The only DNA kept is the CDR3, 45 bases in frame from the first base. The germline V gene yields KGHSH for CDR1 and LQKENI for CDR2.

This specimen comes from a study of cytomegalovirus exposure and HLA in healthy donors (dated by TCRdb to the late 2010s). Notes on the research overall: In an earlier analysis of 587 of the donors, 276 Gb of sequence data and approximately 100 million unique TCR beta sequences from some 170 million T cells were reported. An early release that covered around 590 HLA-typed donors contained approximately 300 gigabases of sequencing data and some 87 million unique TCR sequences. Among the roughly 390 genotyped donors, around 81% belonged to the genetic ancestry cluster associated with self-reported Caucasian donors. The aim of the study was to test whether cataloging public T cell receptors could identify signatures of past pathogen exposure. The study used immunosequencing to profile the T cell repertoires of about 670 subjects and linked those repertoires to cytomegalovirus serostatus. Along with the 666-subject first cohort, a separate validation cohort of 120 different subjects was used. High-throughput TCR immunosequencing, statistical association of individual TCRs with disease status, and machine learning were combined to predict cytomegalovirus infection status. A later analysis re-examined previously published TCR beta repertoires from 600 to 700 donors and added high-resolution HLA genotyping to investigate patterns of TCR occurrence. Rather than using new phenotypic data, the later analysis identified candidate immune exposures from TCR beta sequences and from how often those sequences occurred across donors. In an earlier analysis of roughly 540 of the donors, high-throughput TCR beta sequencing was used to judge whether each TCR beta V gene segment behaved as functional or pseudogenic. Donor age, sex, ethnicity and CMV serostatus were collected together with the repertoire data. A later genetic analysis took genome-wide SNP genotypes for about 55% of the 666 donors and used that subset as a discovery cohort. Every repertoire in the discovery cohort had been generated on one and the same sequencing platform. Both class I and class II loci were covered by HLA typing, at four-digit resolution. Typing coverage varied by locus: roughly 620-630 donors for A, B, C, DRB1 and DQB1; roughly 520 for DQA1; some 610 for DPA1; approximately 470 for DPB1. A handful of DR-DQ haplotypes were handled as single units for association and clustering because linkage in the cohort was strong. On average, 235,054 unique TCR beta nucleotide sequences were sequenced per donor among 398 genotyped donors of the cohort, with 15% to 20% of those sequences being non-productive.

The full study reports these points: A later analysis found that TCR association rates varied across HLA loci, with DRB1 alleles showing the most associated TCRs and HLA-C alleles the fewest. In an earlier analysis of around 600 of the donors, most TCR beta V segments were observed in productive rearrangements about 87% or about 30% of the time, broadly matching IMGT annotations. Linkage disequilibrium might explain the correlated functional status among segregating V segments, but an unknown experimental factor could not be ruled out. Some IMGT-functional V segments, including TRBV6-2 and TRBV6-3, could not be distinguished by the 87-base-pair reads and were therefore excluded. Because counts were too low, approximately 18 rarely observed V segments, including chromosome 9 orphons, were excluded from the earlier analysis of around 590 of the donors. When HLA alleles, especially DR and DQ, strongly co-occurred, TCR associations were difficult to assign to individual alleles. In a later analysis, most CMV-associated TCR beta chains were found to appear HLA-restricted, with HLA associations seemingly driven largely by CMV exposure. A later genetic analysis associated a missense DCLRE1C variant with V-gene and J-gene trimming of TCR beta chains, and an independent cohort replicated the association. HLA typing was unavailable for some donors at each locus, so association tests used only the typed subset. Specific HLA alleles were associated with some 15,000 TCR beta sequences at a false discovery rate of 0.05 in a later analysis. A later genetic analysis reported fewer N-insertions in productive TCRs among donors in an Asian-associated ancestry cluster than the roughly 700-donor mean. The sequencing pipeline was judged likely to have produced a cluster of highly shared sequence variants as a technical artifact. The authors suggested that the approach could potentially be extended to other disease states and immunological phenotypes. The study gave a list of some 150 TCR beta chains associated with cytomegalovirus. The cohort was sequenced for TCR beta chains only, and without alpha or paired-chain data the features that could be detected were limited. A further reported finding was that TCR beta sequences accurately predicted the HLA-A and HLA-B alleles for most subjects in the first cohort. Three of the identified cytomegalovirus-associated TCR beta chains were confirmed in vitro to be specific for cytomegalovirus antigens. In both the original and validation cohorts, the classifier was reported to diagnose cytomegalovirus status with high specificity and sensitivity. The presence/absence analyses assumed that sequencing depth was roughly uniform across donors, and that assumption may not be true. Several of the top co-occurrence clusters appeared to be linked to parvovirus B19, influenza, CMV and Epstein-Barr virus, according to a later analysis. For the cohort, immune exposure information was limited to CMV serostatus. In a later analysis, HLA-associated TCR beta chains showed more clonal expansion and lower generation probabilities than non-associated chains that were equally common. Most TCR sequences were seen in very few donors, while some public TCRs were found in many individuals.

The library was built by means of the immunoSEQ multiplex PCR assay. The multiplex PCR relied on a mix of 60 forward primers for TCR Vbeta segments and 13 reverse primers for TCR Jbeta segments. The CDR3 region of rearranged TCR beta genes was amplified from genomic DNA by a multiplex PCR assay. The amplified TCR beta libraries were sequenced on the Illumina HiSeq System as 87-base-pair reads. As for how the authors treated the data: A later analysis counted tens of millions of unique TCR beta chains across the 500 to 850 repertoires, and 9 million to 14 million of these chains were shared by at least two donors. To remove PCR and sequencing errors, raw reads were error-corrected and collapsed into unique sequences using a nearest-neighbor algorithm that merged closely related sequences. CDR3 sequences were aligned to IMGT reference sequences to assign V, D and J gene segments. Each retained sequence needed at least a six-nucleotide match to both a V gene segment and a J gene segment. Rearrangements were classified as productive when the CDR3 lacked stop codons and remained in frame with V and J, and all other rearrangements were classified as non-productive. CDR3 was defined by IMGT convention, running from the second conserved V-encoded cysteine to the conserved J-encoded phenylalanine. The earlier analysis of 500 to 750 of the donors excluded any sequence lacking an unambiguous match to a single V gene segment. An earlier analysis of several hundred of the donors called V segments functional above 56.7% productive rearrangements and segregating when the between-donor standard deviation exceeded 5%. To diagnose cytomegalovirus status from the catalog of TCR beta chain sequences, a statistical classification framework was built. In a later analysis, V and J genes were assigned by comparing TCR nucleotide sequences against IMGT/GENE-DB human TR gene sequences. The TCRdist pipeline was used in a later analysis to assign CDR3 sequences and most-parsimonious VDJ recombination scenarios. In a later analysis, each TCR beta chain was defined by its CDR3 amino acid sequence together with its V-gene family, and reads lacking a unique V-gene family were excluded. As a way to deal with suspected cross-contamination and a sequencing artifact, a later analysis dropped nearly 600 nucleotide sequences that were highly shared and had low generation probability. In a later analysis, a clonal expansion index for each public chain was calculated from normalized within-repertoire ranks of inferred template counts. In a later analysis, generation probabilities were computed using a VDJ recombination model fitted to out-of-frame rearrangements, and the results were checked against IGoR. A later analysis scored TCR-TCR, TCR-HLA and TCR-CMV co-occurrence with hypergeometric tests, applying a repertoire-size bias correction to TCR pairs. In a later analysis, false discovery rates were estimated by permuting HLA or CMV assignments 20 times. In a later analysis, co-occurring TCRs were grouped with DBSCAN, and TCRdist sequence similarity was added when clustering was performed within HLA-allele-positive subsets. Co-occurrence clustering excluded repertoires with fewer than 30,000 or more than 120,000 public chains, plus five with anomalous nucleotide sharing. TCRdb mirrors the immuneACCESS table, restricted to in-frame sequences. Some clones are absent from its copies; in checked studies, under half trace to an unresolved V gene, and the reason for the others is unknown. V and J calls and clone size are those listed in that table; D and trimming were worked out from the DNA. The sample yields more than 60,000 clones; 74% were counted once. The top ten hold over 7.5% of the sample.

The TCR originated in a man aged 40-49 years in good health and CMV-seropositive. The rearranged chain carries TRBV18 and TRBJ2-3; TRBD2 agrees with 8 junctional bases. The sequenced sample was PBMCs. The CDR3 protein sequence reads: CASSPTGGSTDTQYF. The sequenced DNA: TGTGCCAGCTCACCGACGGGGGGGAGCACAGATACGCAGTATTTT.